Listed below are T cell receptor beta chains from one sample, sequenced in a study of read filtering for tumor transcriptome and immune sequencing. TCRdb recomputed calls from the reads with MiXCR, one row per CDR3 protein. The sample has 120,000 or so distinct CDR3 sequences; approximately 13% are singletons. Sequencing was performed on a population of CD138-negative cells sorted from bone marrow. Source of these receptors: a donor at least 40 years old with multiple myeloma. CDR3s include the opening cysteine and the closing phenylalanine or tryptophan. D genes are given only for firm matches. Not all rows give a size; the values are once, few, many and, for expanded clones, a class.

few	TRBD1	TRBJ2-1	TRBV6-1	CASRKTGNSYNEQFF	TGTGCCAGCAGGAAGACAGGGAACTCCTACAATGAGCAGTTCTTC
few	.	TRBJ2-3	TRBV11-3	CASSLGGNTQYF	TGTGCCAGCAGCTTAGGTGGAAATACGCAGTATTTT
many	.	TRBJ1-1	TRBV5-1	CASSLEGDRSQAFF	TGCGCCAGCAGCTTGGAAGGAGACAGGAGTCAAGCTTTCTTT
many	.	TRBJ2-1	TRBV20-1	CSPHSGYNEQFF	TGCAGCCCCCACAGCGGGTACAATGAGCAGTTCTTC
many	.	TRBJ1-5	TRBV6-2/TRBV6-3	CASTAGAGNQPQHF	TGTGCCAGCACCGCAGGGGCCGGCAATCAGCCCCAGCATTTT
many	TRBD2	TRBJ2-1	TRBV6-2/TRBV6-3	CAGGGQGEQFF	TGTGCCGGGGGAGGGCAAGGTGAGCAGTTCTTC
many	.	TRBJ2-6	TRBV7-7	CATPSLAGANVLTF	TGTGCTACCCCTTCACTAGCTGGGGCCAACGTCCTGACTTTC
.	.	TRBJ2-1	TRBV28	CASSGWNGRFF	TGTGCCAGCAGCGGATGGAATGGGCGGTTCTTC
many	TRBD2	TRBJ2-2	TRBV6-2/TRBV6-3	CASSTLAGVTGELFF	TGTGCCAGCAGTACCCTAGCGGGGGTGACCGGGGAGCTGTTTTTT
many	.	TRBJ2-5	TRBV7-9	CASSQLGGLWQETQYF	TGTGCCAGCAGCCAGCTGGGGGGTCTATGGCAAGAGACCCAGTACTTC
few	.	TRBJ1-5	TRBV6-1	CASSDTVDQPQHF	TGTGCCAGCAGTGATACGGTGGATCAGCCCCAGCATTTT
.	.	TRBJ1-1	TRBV7-9	CASSLVVMNTEAFF	TGTGCCAGCAGCTTAGTGGTTATGAACACTGAAGCTTTCTTT
many	TRBD2	TRBJ2-3	TRBV14	CASSQTSGRSTDTQYF	TGTGCCAGCAGCCAGACTAGCGGGAGAAGCACAGATACGCAGTATTTT
many	TRBD1	TRBJ2-7	TRBV29-1	CSGGTGTGNEQYF	TGCAGCGGGGGTACCGGGACAGGGAACGAGCAGTACTTC
many	TRBD1	TRBJ2-1	TRBV4-1	CASSHPSSQGVNEQFF	TGCGCCAGCAGCCATCCATCGTCGCAGGGGGTCAATGAGCAGTTCTTC
many	.	TRBJ2-3	TRBV23-1	CASSQSAFWGGGTDTQYF	TGCGCCAGCAGTCAATCAGCCTTTTGGGGGGGCGGCACAGATACGCAGTATTTT
many	.	TRBJ2-3	TRBV11-2	CASSLGRARDTQYF	TGTGCCAGCAGCTTGGGAAGGGCGAGGGATACGCAGTATTTT
many	.	TRBJ1-1	TRBV5-1	CASSLDIMSTEAFF	TGCGCCAGCAGCTTGGACATCATGAGCACTGAAGCTTTCTTT
.	.	TRBJ2-1	TRBV21-1	CASSTPGLAGVNEQFF	TGTGCCAGCAGCACTCCGGGACTAGCGGGGGTGAATGAGCAGTTCTTC
many	.	TRBJ1-5	TRBV7-2	CASSLNPGPRQPQHF	TGTGCCAGCAGCCTTAATCCGGGACCCAGGCAGCCCCAGCATTTT
.	.	TRBJ1-5	TRBV4-1	CASSQEGSGGNQPQHF	TGCGCCAGCAGCCAAGAAGGCTCAGGGGGCAATCAGCCCCAGCATTTT
many	.	TRBJ1-1	TRBV10-3	CAIRGGSTEAFF	TGTGCCATCAGAGGGGGTAGCACTGAAGCTTTCTTT
many	.	TRBJ1-5	TRBV6-1	CASSGRGTRAQHF	TGTGCCAGCAGTGGTAGGGGAACTCGGGCCCAGCATTTT
few	TRBD1	TRBJ2-5	TRBV28	CASSLAGTGGGETQYF	TGTGCCAGCAGTTTGGCCGGGACAGGGGGTGGAGAGACCCAGTACTTC
many	TRBD1	TRBJ2-1	TRBV11-2	CASSSGQNYNEQFF	TGTGCCAGCAGCTCGGGACAGAACTACAATGAGCAGTTCTTC
many	TRBD2	TRBJ2-1	TRBV3-1	CASSQDWTSQFF	TGTGCCAGCAGCCAAGATTGGACTAGTCAGTTCTTC
many	TRBD1	TRBJ2-1	TRBV19	CASSIQGAVWNEQFF	TGTGCCAGTAGTATCCAGGGGGCTGTTTGGAATGAGCAGTTCTTC
many	.	TRBJ2-1	TRBV29-1	CSVAGTPGAEQFF	TGCAGCGTGGCCGGGACTCCCGGAGCTGAGCAGTTCTTC
few	.	TRBJ2-1	TRBV29-1	CGVEAPRTSYNEQFF	TGCGGCGTTGAAGCCCCCAGGACATCCTACAATGAGCAGTTCTTC
many	.	TRBJ2-1	TRBV9	CASTNSLAAPYNEQFF	TGTGCCAGCACCAACTCCCTAGCCGCACCTTACAATGAGCAGTTCTTC
.	.	TRBJ1-1	TRBV12-3/TRBV12-4	CASSFKIDTEAFF	TGTGCCAGCAGTTTTAAGATAGACACTGAAGCTTTCTTT
many	.	TRBJ1-2	TRBV5-1	CASGTAQNYGYTF	TGCGCCAGCGGGACGGCCCAGAACTATGGCTACACCTTC
many	.	TRBJ2-5	TRBV20-1	CSARDEVLSFQETQYF	TGCAGTGCTAGAGATGAGGTGCTCAGCTTCCAAGAGACCCAGTACTTC
many	.	TRBJ2-3	TRBV7-3	CASSFNRGGSTDTQYF	TGTGCCAGCAGCTTCAACAGGGGGGGAAGCACAGATACGCAGTATTTT
many	.	TRBJ2-6	TRBV5-4	CASMRGQSSGANVLTF	TGTGCCAGCATGAGAGGACAGTCCTCTGGGGCCAACGTCCTGACTTTC
many	TRBD2	TRBJ2-1	TRBV28	CASSGGGGLNEQFF	TGTGCCAGCAGTGGGGGGGGGGGATTGAATGAGCAGTTCTTC
many	TRBD2	TRBJ2-7	TRBV3-1	CASSQDLGLAESYEQYF	TGTGCCAGCAGCCAAGATCTCGGACTAGCGGAGTCCTACGAGCAGTACTTC
many	TRBD1	TRBJ1-2	TRBV4-1	CASSQARQGANYGYTF	TGCGCCAGCAGCCAAGCCAGACAGGGGGCAAACTATGGCTACACCTTC
.	.	TRBJ2-3	TRBV2	CASSRASWRVDTQYF	TGTGCCAGCAGTAGGGCTAGCTGGCGCGTAGATACGCAGTATTTT